This passage covers 5 T cell receptor beta chains from one sample sequenced in a study of CD8 T cells in ankylosing spondylitis. TCRdb redid the calling of the 5' RACE reads with MiXCR, one entry per CDR3 protein. The sample yields more than 200,000 distinct CDR3 sequences, 20% to 30% seen once. Sequences were obtained from blood, either unsorted or a sorted T cell fraction (not recorded which). The origin of the receptors is a male donor with ankylosing spondylitis or in good health (not recorded which).

The chain couples TRBV20-1 to TRBJ2-5, with 7 bases lining up with TRBD1. The J call is doubtful: the DNA matches TRBJ2-1 better. The CDR3 totals 14 residues. Per the germline V gene, CDR1 is DFQATT and CDR2 is SNEGSKA (reference sequence). CDR3 nucleotides: TGCAGTGCTAGAGACAGGGGGTACCAAGAGACCCAGTTCTTC. It yields the protein CSARDRGYQETQFF.

This clonotype was seen repeatedly, ten times or more. The genes are TRBV20-1 and TRBJ2-7; no clear D. Trimming cost V 1 base and J 5 bases, with 12 bases left between them. Germline CDR1 is DFQATT and CDR2 is SNEGSKA (reference sequence). The CDR3 is 13 residues long. In DNA form, the CDR3 reads TGCAGTGCTAGAGGGATTGGGTTCCACGAGCAGTACTTC. This codes for CSARGIGFHEQYF.

This clonotype was seen at least ten times. CDR3 loop: CASSLASTDTQYF. The CDR3 bases are TGTGCCAGCAGCTTGGCGAGTACAGATACGCAGTATTTT. The chain employs TRBV5-5 and TRBJ2-3, with D hard to call. Trimming pared 0 bases from V and 3 bases from J, leaving 5 bases between. In germline, CDR1 is SGHKS, CDR2 YYEKEE (reference sequence). The CDR3 runs to 13 residues.

Only a few counts were recorded for this clonotype. The chain couples TRBV20-1 to TRBJ1-2; TRBD1 might be the D (6 bases). The CDR3 totals 12 residues. The germline gives CDR1 DFQATT, CDR2 SNEGSKA (reference sequence). Trimming removed 6 bases from V and 7 bases from J, with 15 bases in between. CDR3 protein: CSAQQGGSGYTF. The CDR3 DNA follows: TGCAGTGCCCAACAGGGAGGGAGTGGCTACACCTTC.

This clonotype was seen ten or more times. This rearrangement joins TRBV12-3 or TRBV12-4 to TRBJ2-3; a possible D gene is TRBD1 (6 bases). The CDR3 has 13 residues. The germline V and J ends were trimmed by 7 bases and 3 bases, with 11 bases remaining between them. DNA of the CDR3: TGTGCCAGCAATCCACAGGGAACAGATACGCAGTATTTT. It encodes CASNPQGTDTQYF.